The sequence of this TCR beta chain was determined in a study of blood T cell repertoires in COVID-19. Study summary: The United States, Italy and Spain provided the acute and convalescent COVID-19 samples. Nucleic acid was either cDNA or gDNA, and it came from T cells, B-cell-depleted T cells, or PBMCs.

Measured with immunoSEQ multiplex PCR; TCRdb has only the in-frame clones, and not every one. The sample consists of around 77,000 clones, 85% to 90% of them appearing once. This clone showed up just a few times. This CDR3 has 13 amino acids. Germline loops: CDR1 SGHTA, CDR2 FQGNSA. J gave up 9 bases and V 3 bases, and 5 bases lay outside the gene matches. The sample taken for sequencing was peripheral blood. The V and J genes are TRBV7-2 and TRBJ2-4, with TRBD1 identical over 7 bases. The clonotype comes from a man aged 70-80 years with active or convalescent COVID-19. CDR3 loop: CASSLQGDGIQYF. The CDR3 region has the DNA TGTGCCAGCAGCTTGCAGGGGGACGGCATTCAGTACTTC.